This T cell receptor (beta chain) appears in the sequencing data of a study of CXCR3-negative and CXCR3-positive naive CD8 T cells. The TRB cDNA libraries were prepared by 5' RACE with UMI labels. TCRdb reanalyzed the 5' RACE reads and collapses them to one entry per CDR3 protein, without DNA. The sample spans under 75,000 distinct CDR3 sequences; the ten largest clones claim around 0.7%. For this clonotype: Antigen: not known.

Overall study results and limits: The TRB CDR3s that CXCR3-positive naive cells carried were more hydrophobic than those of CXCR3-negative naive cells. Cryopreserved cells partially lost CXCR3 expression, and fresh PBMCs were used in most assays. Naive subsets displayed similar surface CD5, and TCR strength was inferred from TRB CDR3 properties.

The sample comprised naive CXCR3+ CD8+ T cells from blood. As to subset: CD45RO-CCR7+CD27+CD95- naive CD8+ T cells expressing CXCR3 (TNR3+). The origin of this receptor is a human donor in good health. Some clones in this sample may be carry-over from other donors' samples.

The CDR3 sequence: CASSPILAGPPYF. The V call is TRBV7-2, the J call TRBJ2-7; the TRBD2 assignment by TCRdb is unverifiable without DNA. Germline V gives CDR1 SGHTA, CDR2 FQGNSA. The CDR3 loop spans 13 amino acids.